The 8 T cell receptor beta chains below were found in one sample sequenced in a study of vaccination effects on CD4 cells after COVID-19. Cultured cells yielded isolated CD4+ T cells after nine to ten days. Sequencing used immunoSEQ multiplex PCR; TCRdb keeps in-frame clones, though not all of them. The repertoire consists of approximately 31,000 clones, with 70% occurring once and the leading ten covering about 3.8%. Their cognate antigens are unknown. Sequenced here: CD4+ T cells from PBMCs cultured without peptide, sampled before COVID-19 vaccination. These receptors all stem from a human donor who received a COVID-19 vaccine.

J is TRBJ2-3 and V is TRBV7-9; 11 bases align to TRBD2. J gave up 4 bases and V 1 base, and 13 bases lay outside the gene matches. The CDR3 spans 19 residues. CDR1 is SEHNR, CDR2 FQNEAQ, per germline (reference sequence). CDR3 protein: CASSLGFSGGAFLSDTQYF. In nucleotides, the CDR3 is TGTGCCAGCAGCTTAGGTTTTAGCGGGGGGGCATTTCTCTCAGATACGCAGTATTTT.

The chain has TRBV14 and TRBJ2-3, with D unclear. Trimming cost V 4 bases and J 0 bases, with 8 bases left between them. Looked up from germline, CDR1 is SGHDN and CDR2 is FVKESK. The CDR3 is 14 residues long. CDR3 DNA: TGTGCCAGCAGCCCCGGGTGGAGCACAGATACGCAGTATTTT. Its protein is CASSPGWSTDTQYF. Full variable domain (remainder filled in from reference TRBV14 and TRBJ2-3): EAGVTQFPSHSVIEKGQTVTLRCDPISGHDNLYWYRRVMGKEIKFLLHFVKESKQDESGMPNNRFLAERTGGTYSTLKVQPAELEDSGVYFCASSPGWSTDTQYFGPGTRLTVL.

This clone occurred a few times. V gene TRBV7-9 combines with J gene TRBJ2-6; either TRBD1 or TRBD2 may fit D (5 bases each). The CDR3 is 18 residues long. With 4 bases removed from V and 0 bases from J, the gap between germline ends came to 16 bases. CDR1 and CDR2 from the germline V gene are SEHNR and FQNEAQ (reference sequence). CDR3 in DNA: TGTGCCAGCAGCTCCCGGGCAGGGACCGCCTCTGGGGCCAACGTCCTGACTTTC. Residues: CASSSRAGTASGANVLTF.

This sequence joins TRBV7-8 and TRBJ2-4; D remains ambiguous. Deletions cut 3 bases from V and 8 bases from J, with 14 bases between. This CDR3 region has 14 residues. The germline V gene encodes CDR1 SGHVS and CDR2 FQNEAQ. The CDR3 coding sequence is TGTGCCAGCAGCTTTTCGTGGTCTTCGGACATTCAGTACTTC. This encodes CASSFSWSSDIQYF.

The V gene is TRBV19, the J gene TRBJ1-2, with 8 nucleotides matching TRBD1. V lost 5 bases and J lost 4; bases outside the gene matches: 12. The germline V gene encodes CDR1 LNHDA and CDR2 SQIVND (reference sequence). The CDR3 is 16 amino acids. The CDR3 loop is CASSPSGTGRLYGYTF. The CDR3 DNA sequence: TGTGCCAGTAGTCCCTCAGGGACAGGACGACTCTATGGCTACACCTTC.

V gene TRBV2 combines with J gene TRBJ2-1; 9 bases match TRBD2. The germline V gene has CDR1 SNHLY and CDR2 FYNNEI. The V segment lost 8 bases and the J segment 9 bases; nucleotides outside the gene matches: 11. The CDR3 is made up of 14 amino acids. In nucleotides, the CDR3 is TGTGCCAGCGGGCGGGAGGGGCCTCCGTCTGAGCAGTTCTTC. Its protein product is CASGREGPPSEQFF.

The sample holds a few counts of this clone. The chain uses TRBV5-1 and TRBJ1-1, with D unresolved. The CDR3 totals 13 residues. Trimming shortened V by 3 bases and J by 1 base, and 7 bases separated the two germline ends. Germline lookup yields CDR1 SGHRS and CDR2 YFSETQ. Here the CDR3 DNA reads TGCGCCAGCAGCTCCGGGTCGAACACTGAAGCTTTCTTT. Its translation is CASSSGSNTEAFF.

In this sample, this clone turned up a few times. The chain recombines TRBV7-6 with TRBJ1-1, with a possible D match to TRBD1 (6 bases). CDR1 is SGHVS and CDR2 is FNYEAQ in the germline V gene. The CDR3 spans 18 residues. With 0 bases removed from V and 4 bases from J, the gap between germline ends came to 21 bases. The CDR3 DNA reads as TGTGCCAGCAGCTTAGCCTACAGGGTTGGAGCAGCAGGCACTGAAGCTTTCTTT. Amino acid sequence: CASSLAYRVGAAGTEAFF.